Presented here are 20 T cell receptor beta chains from one specimen sequenced in a study of blood T cell repertoires in COVID-19. Assay: immunoSEQ multiplex PCR; the TCRdb copy retains only in-frame clones and omits some. The sample has some 82,000 clones, around 81% seen once; the top ten hold around 40%. Sequenced sample: peripheral blood. The receptors stem from a man of 80 years or more with acute or convalescent COVID-19.

This rearrangement joins TRBV28 to TRBJ2-3; 7 positions match TRBD1. V lost 4 bases, J lost 0 bases, and 7 bases stayed unmatched. Germline V CDR1 and CDR2: MDHEN, SYDVKM. The CDR3 covers 16 residues. In nucleotides, the CDR3 is TGTGCCAGCAGTTCCCTGACAGGGACAAGCACAGATACGCAGTATTTT. Translated: CASSSLTGTSTDTQYF.

In DNA form, the CDR3 reads TGTGCCAGCAGCTCCTTAGGGGGGGAAAATCAGCCCCAGCATTTT. Protein: CASSSLGGENQPQHF. The chain is built from TRBV7-9 and TRBJ1-5, with a tentative D call TRBD1 (6 bases). The V gene's germline CDR1 is SEHNR and CDR2 FQNEAQ (reference sequence). V was trimmed by 4 bases and J by 4 bases, leaving 14 bases between them. The CDR3 totals 15 residues.

The V and J genes are TRBV2 and TRBJ2-3, with TRBD2 matching over 7 bases. Trimming took 6 bases from V and 0 from J; bases not matched to a gene: 9. The CDR3 covers 16 residues. Germline V gene lookup returns CDR1 SNHLY and CDR2 FYNNEI. CDR3 residues: CASRREPRTSTDTQYF. CDR3 nucleotide sequence: TGTGCCAGCAGGCGGGAGCCCAGAACTAGCACAGATACGCAGTATTTT.

The J gene is TRBJ2-3, the V gene TRBV15; 13 nucleotides line up with TRBD2. The CDR3 is made up of 16 amino acids. With 3 bases clipped from V and 2 bases from J, the junction kept 2 bases outside the gene matches. Germline CDR1 reads LNHNV; CDR2 reads YYDKDF (reference sequence). The CDR3 DNA reads TGTGCCACCAGCAGTGGACTAGCGGGAGTCACAGATACGCAGTATTTT. Amino acids: CATSSGLAGVTDTQYF.

This chain joins TRBV9 and TRBJ2-1, with TRBD2 identical over 9 bases. V shed 0 bases, J shed 8 bases, and the junction held 6 bases outside the gene matches. CDR1 SGDLS and CDR2 YYNGEE come from the germline V gene. The CDR3 is 15 amino acids. The CDR3 protein is CASSVVVSGSDEQFF. The CDR3 DNA reads TGTGCCAGCAGCGTAGTAGTTAGCGGGAGTGATGAGCAGTTCTTC.

This chain connects TRBV14 to TRBJ2-1; no clear D gene. The CDR3 has 15 amino acids. The V gene lost 0 bases and the J gene lost 9 bases, with 15 bases spanning the gap. Germline CDR1 and CDR2: SGHDN and FVKESK. The chain's CDR3 is CASSQERVASGEQFF. The CDR3 DNA sequence: TGTGCCAGCAGCCAAGAGAGAGTAGCTAGTGGTGAGCAGTTCTTC.

J is TRBJ2-7 and V is TRBV2, with TRBD1 as a possible D gene (5 bases). CDR3 length: 15 amino acids. Trimming took 8 bases from V and 0 from J, leaving 17 bases between them. Germline CDR1 is SNHLY and CDR2 is FYNNEI. CDR3 in amino acids: CASGAVGHNSYEQYF. In DNA form, the CDR3 reads TGTGCCAGCGGGGCTGTTGGGCATAACTCCTACGAGCAGTACTTC.

The J gene is TRBJ1-1, the V gene TRBV5-5; a possible D gene is TRBD1 (6 bases). V lost 4 bases to trimming and J lost 1 base, with 8 bases between them. Germline lookup yields CDR1 SGHKS and CDR2 YYEKEE (reference sequence). The CDR3 loop spans 13 amino acids. Here the CDR3 DNA reads TGTGCCAGCAGCCCACAGGGGAACACTGAAGCTTTCTTT. This sequence encodes CASSPQGNTEAFF.

This clone appeared a few times. The rearrangement joins TRBV3-1 (or the pseudogene TRBV3-2) to TRBJ2-1, with TRBD1 matching over 7 bases. Germline V CDR1 and CDR2: LGHDT, YNNKEL (reference sequence). J gave up 6 bases and V 4 bases, and 6 bases lay outside the gene matches. CDR3 size: 14 residues. The CDR3 region has the DNA TGTGCCAGCAGCCTTTCTACAGGGGCCAATGAGCAGTTCTTC. Translation gives CASSLSTGANEQFF.

The chain joins TRBV18 to TRBJ2-7; no firm D call. The CDR3 length is 13 residues. Germline values: CDR1 KGHSH, CDR2 LQKENI. Trimming cost V 3 bases and J 3 bases, with 9 bases left between them. CDR3 amino acids: CASSPPSSYEQYF. The DNA of the CDR3 is TGTGCCAGCTCACCCCCCTCGAGCTACGAGCAGTACTTC.

The chain recombines TRBV4-2 with TRBJ1-5, with D hard to call. The ends were cut back, 0 bases at V and 7 bases at J, with 7 bases in the middle. The CDR3 is 13 amino acids. Germline CDR1 and CDR2: LGHNA and YNFKEQ. CDR3 in DNA: TGTGCCAGCAGCCAAGAAGAGGAGCAGCCCCAGCATTTT. As protein: CASSQEEEQPQHF.

V usage is TRBV28 and J usage is TRBJ1-5; TRBD1 is a possible D gene (6 bases). This CDR3 contains 18 residues. The V end lost 3 bases, the J end lost 1 base, and 19 bases lay between the germline ends. Germline values: CDR1 MDHEN, CDR2 SYDVKM. The CDR3 DNA is TGTGCCAGCAGTTTGGATTGGGGTACAGGGATCAGCAATCAGCCCCAGCATTTT. Amino acids: CASSLDWGTGISNQPQHF.

The V and J genes are TRBV9 and TRBJ2-2, with 10 bases that match TRBD1. The CDR3 spans 18 residues. Germline loops: CDR1 SGDLS, CDR2 YYNGEE. V dropped 0 bases and J dropped 1; count of bases not matched to a gene: 6. CDR3 bases: TGTGCCAGCAGCGTAGTTATGGGACAGGGGTTGAACACCGGGGAGCTGTTTTTT. It yields the protein CASSVVMGQGLNTGELFF.

The rearrangement joins TRBV5-4 to TRBJ2-5; TRBD2 is a possible D gene (5 bases). The germline CDR1 and CDR2 sequences are SGHNT and YYREEE (reference sequence). Trimming stripped 3 bases from V and 2 bases from J, with 8 bases between. This CDR3 is 13 amino acids long. CDR3: CASSSGIQETQYF. As DNA, the CDR3 is TGTGCCAGCAGCTCCGGGATACAAGAGACCCAGTACTTC.

The rearrangement joins TRBV6-5 to TRBJ1-1; a weak D match, TRBD1 (5 bases). CDR1 and CDR2 (germline): MNHEY, SVGAGI. V was cut by 2 bases and J by 2 bases, with 12 bases left in between. The CDR3 totals 15 residues. DNA for the CDR3: TGTGCCAGCAGTTACGACAGCAGGGCCAACACTGAAGCTTTCTTT. It yields the protein CASSYDSRANTEAFF.

This clone was counted a few times. The V and J genes are TRBV19 and TRBJ2-1, with D maybe TRBD1 (6 bases). The germline gives CDR1 LNHDA, CDR2 SQIVND (reference sequence). The CDR3 is 15 residues long. V shed 5 bases and J shed 9 bases, with 20 bases lying between them. DNA of the CDR3: TGTGCCAGTAGTCCGCGACAGGTTGGGGTCGCTGAGCAGTTCTTC. Translation gives CASSPRQVGVAEQFF.

The genes are TRBV30 and TRBJ1-1; perhaps TRBD1 as D (5 bases). Germline V gives CDR1 GTSNPN, CDR2 SVGIG (reference sequence). Trimming took 3 bases from V and 4 from J, leaving 12 bases between them. The CDR3 totals 13 residues. This chain's CDR3 is CAWSLSQGTEAFF. Here the CDR3 DNA reads TGTGCCTGGAGCCTCTCTCAGGGCACTGAAGCTTTCTTT.

The gene calls are TRBV18 and TRBJ2-1, with D possibly matching TRBD1 (5 bases). The V gene lost 2 bases and the J gene lost 0 bases, with 8 bases spanning the gap. Germline values: CDR1 KGHSH, CDR2 LQKENI. The CDR3 is made up of 15 amino acids. The CDR3 DNA follows: TGTGCCAGCTCACCAGGGGCCAGCTCCTACAATGAGCAGTTCTTC. Its translation: CASSPGASSYNEQFF. The whole variable domain, remainder taken from reference TRBV18 and TRBJ2-1, is NAGVMQNPRHLVRRRGQEARLRCSPMKGHSHVYWYRQLPEEGLKFMVYLQKENIIDESGMPKERFSAEFPKEGPSILRIQQVVRGDSAAYFCASSPGASSYNEQFFGPGTRLTVL.

The J gene is TRBJ2-7, the V gene TRBV6-1, with D perhaps matching TRBD1 (6 bases). Trimming shortened V by 5 bases and J by 6 bases, and 8 bases separated the two germline ends. This CDR3 contains 11 residues. CDR1 is MNHNS, CDR2 SASEGT, per germline. CDR3 DNA sequence: TGTGCCAGCAGTAGGGGGAGCGAGCAGTACTTC. Translation gives CASSRGSEQYF.

V and J are TRBV7-9 and TRBJ2-1; possibly TRBD1 for D (5 bases). V was clipped by 5 bases and J by 3 bases, with 17 bases between them. Germline V gives CDR1 SEHNR, CDR2 FQNEAQ (reference sequence). The CDR3 covers 16 residues. CDR3 nucleotide sequence: TGTGCCAGCAGCGCCATCACCCAGGGCCTCTACAATGAGCAGTTCTTC. It specifies CASSAITQGLYNEQFF. Together with reference TRBV7-9 and TRBJ2-1, the CDR3 gives the full variable domain: DTGVSQNPRHKITKRGQNVTFRCDPISEHNRLYWYRQTLGQGPEFLTYFQNEAQLEKSRLLSDRFSAERPKGSFSTLEIQRTEQGDSAMYLCASSAITQGLYNEQFFGPGTRLTVL.